This entry lists 21 T cell receptor beta chains sequenced from one sample in a study of blood T cell repertoires in COVID-19. Sequencing was performed with immunoSEQ multiplex PCR; in TCRdb, only in-frame clones are kept and a portion is missing. The profile shows approximately 20,000 clones, over 75% of them singletons. The sequencing input was peripheral blood. These receptors all stem from a man of 80 years or more with acute or convalescent COVID-19.

The chain uses TRBV7-9 and TRBJ2-7; D possibly corresponds to TRBD1 (6 bases). The V end was cut by 5 bases, the J end by 2 bases, with 13 bases between. The CDR3 length is 14 residues. Germline V gene data show CDR1 as SEHNR and CDR2 as FQNEAQ (reference sequence). Here the CDR3 DNA reads TGTGCCAGCAGCCCACGGGACACCACCTACGAGCAGTACTTC. The encoded protein is CASSPRDTTYEQYF.

The chain links TRBV7-2 to TRBJ1-4; D might be TRBD1 (6 bases). V was trimmed by 3 bases and J by 8 bases, leaving 13 bases between them. The CDR3 contains 14 residues. Germline assignment: CDR1 SGHTA and CDR2 FQGNSA. The CDR3 sequence is CASSLTLTGEKLFF. The DNA for the CDR3 is TGTGCCAGCAGCTTGACCCTCACAGGGGAAAAACTGTTTTTT. The full variable domain, rest sourced from reference TRBV7-2 and TRBJ1-4, is GAGVSQSPSNKVTEKGKDVELRCDPISGHTALYWYRQSLGQGLEFLIYFQGNSAPDKSGLPSDRFSAERTGGSVSTLTIQRTQQEDSAVYLCASSLTLTGEKLFFGSGTQLSVL.

V is TRBV19 and J is TRBJ1-4, with D perhaps matching TRBD1 (6 bases). The V gene lost 2 bases and the J gene lost 0 bases, with 7 bases spanning the gap. CDR1 and CDR2 from the germline V gene are LNHDA and SQIVND (reference sequence). This CDR3 is built from 15 residues. The CDR3 protein is CASSISGATNEKLFF. In DNA form, the CDR3 reads TGTGCCAGTAGTATATCAGGGGCAACTAATGAAAAACTGTTTTTT. Using reference TRBV19 and TRBJ1-4 for the parts outside the CDR3, the full variable domain is DGGITQSPKYLFRKEGQNVTLSCEQNLNHDAMYWYRQDPGQGLRLIYYSQIVNDFQKGDIAEGYSVSREKKESFPLTVTSAQKNPTAFYLCASSISGATNEKLFFGSGTQLSVL.

The rearrangement joins TRBV4-3 to TRBJ2-7; unclear D gene. Germline V CDR1 and CDR2: LGHNA, YSLEER. The CDR3 loop spans 14 amino acids. Deletions cut 3 bases from V and 4 bases from J, with 13 bases between. The CDR3 nucleotides read TGCGCCAGCAGCCATGATACTTCTAGATACGAGCAGTACTTC. Its protein product is CASSHDTSRYEQYF.

This clone has only a few counts. This chain links TRBV27 with TRBJ1-2; tentatively, D is TRBD1 (6 bases). Per the germline V gene, CDR1 is MNHEY and CDR2 is SMNVEV (reference sequence). Deletions cut 3 bases from V and 8 bases from J, with 19 bases between. The CDR3 contains 15 residues. The CDR3 DNA follows: TGTGCCAGCAGTTTGTACACTGGGGGCGGTGAGGGCTACACCTTC. This sequence encodes CASSLYTGGGEGYTF.

This rearrangement joins TRBV5-1 to TRBJ2-7; no reliable D call. Germline V lookup: CDR1 SGHRS, CDR2 YFSETQ. V lost 5 bases and J lost 3, with 12 bases in between. The CDR3 sequence is 13 residues long. CDR3 DNA sequence: TGCGCCAGCAGACCCGTTCCGGGCTACGAGCAGTACTTC. It specifies CASRPVPGYEQYF.

The genes are TRBV4-1 and TRBJ1-3; 8 nucleotides align to TRBD1. The CDR3 has 17 residues. The germline gives CDR1 MGHRA, CDR2 YSYEKL. J lost 3 bases, V lost 0 bases, and 7 bases had no gene match. DNA of the CDR3: TGCGCCAGCAGCCAAGATAGGCAGGGGGCAATTGGAAACACCATATATTTT. Translating gives CASSQDRQGAIGNTIYF.

J is TRBJ2-5 and V is TRBV5-1, with D perhaps TRBD2 (5 bases). CDR3 length: 15 residues. Germline V lookup: CDR1 SGHRS, CDR2 YFSETQ. Trimming shortened V by 1 base and J by 4 bases, and 14 bases separated the two germline ends. The CDR3 reads CASSLRASGRETQYF. The CDR3 DNA follows: TGCGCCAGCAGCTTGAGGGCGTCGGGGAGAGAGACCCAGTACTTC.

This chain joins TRBV30 and TRBJ1-4, with TRBD1 matching 7 bases. CDR3 length: 18 residues. The ends lost 0 bases at V and 3 bases at J; junction bases unmatched: 13. In germline, CDR1 is GTSNPN, CDR2 SVGIG (reference sequence). DNA of the CDR3: TGTGCCTGGAGTGTAGGTCGACAGGGCCTCAGGGCTAATGAAAAACTGTTTTTT. As protein: CAWSVGRQGLRANEKLFF.

The rearrangement joins TRBV15 to TRBJ2-3, with D unresolved. The germline V gene encodes CDR1 LNHNV and CDR2 YYDKDF (reference sequence). V dropped 6 bases and J dropped 2 bases, with 6 bases sitting between them. This CDR3 has 12 amino acids. CDR3 coding DNA: TGTGCCACCAGGTTCGTCACAGATACGCAGTATTTT. This sequence encodes CATRFVTDTQYF.

This chain uses TRBV5-1 with TRBJ2-3; 9 nucleotides match TRBD2. The CDR3 extends over 17 amino acids. Germline CDR1 and CDR2: SGHRS and YFSETQ. Losses at the gene ends were 2 bases for V and 1 base for J; bases not matched to a gene: 8. CDR3 coding DNA: TGCGCCAGCAGCTTTTGGGAGCGGGGGGCACGCACAGATACGCAGTATTTT. Translation: CASSFWERGARTDTQYF.

The CDR3 DNA follows: TGTGCCAGTAGTCCACCGGGACAGGGATTCGATACGCAGTATTTT. This encodes CASSPPGQGFDTQYF. The gene calls are TRBV19 and TRBJ2-3; the match to TRBD1 covers 9 bases. Germline loops: CDR1 LNHDA, CDR2 SQIVND (reference sequence). Unmatched junction bases numbered 9, after V lost 5 bases and J lost 6 bases. The CDR3 is made up of 15 amino acids.

The sample holds one count of this clone. The rearrangement joins TRBV4-3 to TRBJ2-7; weak D call: TRBD2 (5 bases). Germline CDR1 LGHNA, CDR2 YSLEER. The V end was cut by 0 bases, the J end by 2 bases, with 8 bases between. This CDR3 spans 14 amino acids. Written as DNA, the CDR3 is TGCGCCAGCAGCCAAGATTCACTAGCCTACGAGCAGTACTTC. This sequence encodes CASSQDSLAYEQYF.

The rearrangement joins TRBV3-1 (or the pseudogene TRBV3-2) to TRBJ1-5, with a weak D call TRBD1 (5 bases). The CDR3 consists of 13 residues. V lost 2 bases and J 7 bases, leaving 9 bases between the germline ends. Per the germline V gene, CDR1 is LGHDT and CDR2 is YNNKEL (reference sequence). This CDR3 is CASSQRGDQPQHF. The CDR3 DNA reads as TGTGCCAGCAGCCAACGGGGGGACCAGCCCCAGCATTTT.

The chain has TRBV6-1 and TRBJ1-1; 10 bases agree with TRBD1. Unmatched junction bases numbered 6, after V lost 1 base and J lost 7 bases. CDR1 and CDR2 (germline): MNHNS, SASEGT. The CDR3 spans 15 residues. The CDR3 DNA reads as TGTGCCAGCAGTGAAGTGACAGGGGGCTTTAATGAAGCTTTCTTT. Translating gives CASSEVTGGFNEAFF.

The V and J genes are TRBV6-5 and TRBJ1-6, with a tentative D call TRBD1 (6 bases). This CDR3 comprises 14 residues. V was pared by 6 bases and J by 11 bases, with 17 bases between. CDR1 is MNHEY, CDR2 SVGAGI, per germline. CDR3 sequence: CASSFTGPGAPLHF. The CDR3 nucleotides are TGTGCCAGCAGCTTCACAGGGCCCGGGGCACCCCTCCACTTT.

This rearrangement joins TRBV6-5 to TRBJ2-7; D is uncertain. The CDR3 covers 11 residues. V lost 5 bases and J lost 1, with 3 bases in between. From germline, CDR1 is MNHEY and CDR2 SVGAGI. Here the CDR3 reads CASSTSYEQYF. CDR3 bases: TGTGCCAGCAGTACATCCTACGAGCAGTACTTC.

The chain uses TRBV10-3 and TRBJ2-3, with 9 bases that match TRBD2. Germline CDR1 reads ENHRY; CDR2 reads SYGVKD. The junction had 1 base not matched to a gene; V was cut back by 2 bases and J by 4 bases. The CDR3 loop spans 14 amino acids. The CDR3: CAISESGGPDTQYF. CDR3 nucleotide sequence: TGTGCCATCAGTGAGAGCGGGGGGCCAGATACGCAGTATTTT.

The chain employs TRBV27 and TRBJ1-1; the D gene is possibly TRBD1 (5 bases). This CDR3 has 15 amino acids. Germline V gene sequence: CDR1 MNHEY, CDR2 SMNVEV (reference sequence). Deletions cut 4 bases from V and 0 bases from J, with 12 bases between. The CDR3 DNA follows: TGTGCCAGCAGTTCGTTGACAGATTTGAACACTGAAGCTTTCTTT. Translating gives CASSSLTDLNTEAFF.

V gene TRBV5-6 combines with J gene TRBJ1-3; tentative D call: TRBD1 (6 bases). This CDR3 is built from 14 residues. The V end lost 1 base, the J end lost 6 bases, and 11 bases lay between the germline ends. The germline CDR1 and CDR2 sequences are SGHDT and YYEEEE. The CDR3 nucleotides read TGTGCCAGCAGCTTGCAGGGGATTGTAAACACCATATATTTT. Its translation is CASSLQGIVNTIYF.

This chain's CDR3 is CASRREEGYNEKLFF. In DNA form, the CDR3 reads TGTGCCAGCAGACGGGAGGAGGGATATAATGAAAAACTGTTTTTT. V and J are TRBV6-5 and TRBJ1-4; the D is unclear. From germline, CDR1 is MNHEY and CDR2 SVGAGI. V was pared by 6 bases and J by 4 bases, with 15 bases between. The CDR3 is 15 residues long.